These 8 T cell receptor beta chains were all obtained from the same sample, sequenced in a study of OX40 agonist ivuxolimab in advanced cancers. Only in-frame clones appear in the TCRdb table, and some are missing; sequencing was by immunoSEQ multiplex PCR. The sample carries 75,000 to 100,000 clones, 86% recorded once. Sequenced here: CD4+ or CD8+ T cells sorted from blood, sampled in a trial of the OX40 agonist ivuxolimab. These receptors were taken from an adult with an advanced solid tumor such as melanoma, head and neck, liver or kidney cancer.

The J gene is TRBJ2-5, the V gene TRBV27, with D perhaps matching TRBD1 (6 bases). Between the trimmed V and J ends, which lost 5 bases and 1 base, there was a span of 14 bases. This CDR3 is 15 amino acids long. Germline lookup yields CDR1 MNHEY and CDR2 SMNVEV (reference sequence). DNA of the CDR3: TGTGCCAGCAGTATCCGCGGACAGTTCCAAGAGACCCAGTACTTC. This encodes CASSIRGQFQETQYF.

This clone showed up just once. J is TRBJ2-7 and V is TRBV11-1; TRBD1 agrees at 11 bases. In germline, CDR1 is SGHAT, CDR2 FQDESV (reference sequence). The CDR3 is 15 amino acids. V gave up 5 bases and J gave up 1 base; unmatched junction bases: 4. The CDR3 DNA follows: TGTGCCAGCAGCGCCGGGACAGGGGGATCCTACGAGCAGTACTTC. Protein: CASSAGTGGSYEQYF.

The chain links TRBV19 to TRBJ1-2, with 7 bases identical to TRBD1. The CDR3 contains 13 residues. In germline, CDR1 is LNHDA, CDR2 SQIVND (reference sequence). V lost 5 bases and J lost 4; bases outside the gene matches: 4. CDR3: CASSGTEGYGYTF. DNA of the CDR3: TGTGCCAGTAGTGGGACAGAGGGCTATGGCTACACCTTC.

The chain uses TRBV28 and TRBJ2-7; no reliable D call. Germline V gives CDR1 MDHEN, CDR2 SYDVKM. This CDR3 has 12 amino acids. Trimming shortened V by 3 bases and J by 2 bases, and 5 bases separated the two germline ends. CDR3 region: CASSFATYEQYF. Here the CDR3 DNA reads TGTGCCAGCAGTTTTGCTACCTACGAGCAGTACTTC. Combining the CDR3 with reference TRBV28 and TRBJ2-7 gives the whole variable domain DVKVTQSSRYLVKRTGEKVFLECVQDMDHENMFWYRQDPGLGLRLIYFSYDVKMKEKGDIPEGYSVSREKKERFSLILESASTNQTSMYLCASSFATYEQYFGPGTRLTVT.

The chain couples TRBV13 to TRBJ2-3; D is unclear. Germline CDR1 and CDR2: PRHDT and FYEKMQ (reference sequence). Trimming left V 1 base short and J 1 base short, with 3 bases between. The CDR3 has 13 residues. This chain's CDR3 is CASSLAGTDTQYF. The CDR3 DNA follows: TGTGCCAGCAGCTTAGCCGGCACAGATACGCAGTATTTT. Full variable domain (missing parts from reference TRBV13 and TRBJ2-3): AAGVIQSPRHLIKEKRETATLKCYPIPRHDTVYWYQQGPGQDPQFLISFYEKMQSDKGSIPDRFSAQQFSDYHSELNMSSLELGDSALYFCASSLAGTDTQYFGPGTRLTVL.

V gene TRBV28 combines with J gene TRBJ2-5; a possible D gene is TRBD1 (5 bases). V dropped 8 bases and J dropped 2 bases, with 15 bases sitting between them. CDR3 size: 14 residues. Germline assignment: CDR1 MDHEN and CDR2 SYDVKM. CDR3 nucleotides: TGTGCCAGCGGCCTATGGGGCCGGCAAGAGACCCAGTACTTC. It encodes CASGLWGRQETQYF.

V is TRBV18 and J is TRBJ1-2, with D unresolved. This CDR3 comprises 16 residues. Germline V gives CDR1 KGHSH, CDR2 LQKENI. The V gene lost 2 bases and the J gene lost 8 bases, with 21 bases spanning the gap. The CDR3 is CASSPSPDVTLGGYTF. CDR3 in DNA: TGTGCCAGCTCACCAAGCCCCGACGTAACCCTGGGGGGCTACACCTTC.

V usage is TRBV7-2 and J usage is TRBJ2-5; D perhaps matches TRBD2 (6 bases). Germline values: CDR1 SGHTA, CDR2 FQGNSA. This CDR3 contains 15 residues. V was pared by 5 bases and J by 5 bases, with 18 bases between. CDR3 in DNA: TGTGCCAGCAGCCCCCGGCGGGGATTAGGGGAGACCCAGTACTTC. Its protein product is CASSPRRGLGETQYF.